Presented here are 25 T cell receptor beta chains from one specimen sequenced in a study of T cell responses to AZD1222 COVID-19 vaccine. The method was immunoSEQ multiplex PCR; TCRdb's version includes in-frame clones alone and lacks a portion of them. The sample records about 130,000 clones, over 75% being singletons. Sample: peripheral blood, taken on day 0 of AZD1222 vaccination. The source is an adult in good health.

The V call is TRBV3-1 (or the pseudogene TRBV3-2), the J call TRBJ1-1; D might be TRBD1 (5 bases). The V gene lost 2 bases and the J gene lost 4 bases, with 11 bases spanning the gap. CDR1 and CDR2 (germline): LGHDT, YNNKEL (reference sequence). The length of the CDR3 is 14 residues. The CDR3 loop reads CASSQWVGGTEAFF. As DNA, the CDR3 is TGTGCCAGCAGCCAATGGGTGGGGGGCACTGAAGCTTTCTTT.

This clone was observed a handful of times. This sample also contains other DNA sequences that code for the same CDR3. The rearrangement links TRBV19 to TRBJ1-5; D is possibly TRBD1 (5 bases). The CDR3 spans 13 residues. V lost 3 bases, J lost 4 bases, and 7 bases lay in between. Germline loops: CDR1 LNHDA, CDR2 SQIVND (reference sequence). CDR3 in amino acids: CASSITGNQPQHF. The CDR3 bases are TGTGCCAGTAGTATCACAGGAAATCAGCCCCAGCATTTT.

The V gene is TRBV4-2, the J gene TRBJ2-3, with no clear D. This CDR3 has 15 residues. Germline CDR1 LGHNA, CDR2 YNFKEQ. Trimming removed 6 bases from V and 2 bases from J, with 15 bases in between. In DNA form, the CDR3 reads TGTGCCAGCAGGGACGTACAGAGCCTCACAGATACGCAGTATTTT. It is translated as CASRDVQSLTDTQYF.

The CDR3 sequence: CASSIGFGREGNTIYF. CDR3 nucleotides: TGTGCCAGTAGTATTGGTTTCGGGCGAGAGGGAAACACCATATATTTT. J is TRBJ1-3 and V is TRBV19; D unresolved. Between the trimmed V and J ends, which lost 3 bases and 4 bases, there was a span of 16 bases. The CDR3 contains 16 residues. CDR1 and CDR2 from the germline V gene are LNHDA and SQIVND (reference sequence).

This clone was observed a single time. The chain uses TRBV10-2 and TRBJ1-3; 7 bases fit TRBD1. After removal of 6 bases from V and 4 bases from J, the junction contained 6 bases not matched to a gene. Per the germline V gene, CDR1 is WSHSY and CDR2 is SAAADI. This CDR3 has 14 residues. This CDR3 is CASSEQGTGNTIYF. CDR3 DNA: TGCGCCAGCAGCGAACAGGGGACGGGAAACACCATATATTTT.

The rearrangement uses TRBV2 and TRBJ2-7; D may correspond to TRBD1 or TRBD2 (5 bases each). This CDR3 spans 14 amino acids. Germline V lookup: CDR1 SNHLY, CDR2 FYNNEI. V dropped 2 bases and J dropped 7 bases, with 15 bases sitting between them. CDR3 amino acids: CASSEPPGPGEQYF. In DNA, the CDR3 is TGTGCCAGCAGTGAACCGCCAGGGCCGGGAGAGCAGTACTTC.

The V gene is TRBV27, the J gene TRBJ2-5; maybe TRBD2 (7 bases). CDR1 is MNHEY and CDR2 is SMNVEV in the germline V gene (reference sequence). V shed 7 bases and J shed 2 bases, with 11 bases lying between them. CDR3 length: 13 amino acids. In nucleotides, the CDR3 is TGTGCCAGCAAGAAGGGGGGGCAAGAGACCCAGTACTTC. Its protein product is CASKKGGQETQYF.

This rearrangement joins TRBV11-2 to TRBJ1-1, with a possible D match to TRBD1 (6 bases). Trimming removed 5 bases at V and 7 bases at J, with 11 bases between. Germline V gives CDR1 SGHAT, CDR2 FQNNGV. There are 12 residues in the CDR3. The DNA for the CDR3 is TGTGCCAGCAGCCCCACAGGGTATGAAGCTTTCTTT. Its translation: CASSPTGYEAFF.

This clone was seen a few times. The chain couples TRBV3-1 (or the pseudogene TRBV3-2) to TRBJ2-1; D possibly matches TRBD1 or TRBD2 (5 bases each). Germline V gene lookup returns CDR1 LGHDT and CDR2 YNNKEL (reference sequence). This CDR3 is 14 amino acids long. Trimming took off 0 bases at V and 8 bases at J, with 11 bases between the two ends. The CDR3, as DNA: TGTGCCAGCAGCCAAGATCTTCGAGGGGATGAGCAGTTCTTC. It specifies CASSQDLRGDEQFF.

The V call is TRBV7-9, the J call TRBJ1-4, with D uncertain. From germline, CDR1 is SEHNR and CDR2 FQNEAQ (reference sequence). V shed 2 bases and J shed 8 bases, with 9 bases lying between them. This CDR3 is 13 amino acids long. The DNA for the CDR3 is TGTGCCAGCAGCTTACTGGAGGGAGAAAAACTGTTTTTT. Translated, it gives CASSLLEGEKLFF.

This rearrangement joins TRBV3-1 (or the pseudogene TRBV3-2) to TRBJ2-3, with 7 bases that match TRBD2. J was trimmed by 6 bases and V by 4 bases; bases with no gene match: 13. The germline CDR1 and CDR2 sequences are LGHDT and YNNKEL (reference sequence). The CDR3 contains 16 residues. The CDR3 is CASSLRLALNLDTQYF. In DNA form, the CDR3 reads TGTGCCAGCAGCCTCCGACTAGCCCTCAATTTGGATACGCAGTATTTT.

The chain couples TRBV5-1 to TRBJ2-3; maybe TRBD2 (6 bases). The V end was cut by 7 bases, the J end by 1 base, with 13 bases between. The CDR3 has 14 residues. Per the germline V gene, CDR1 is SGHRS and CDR2 is YFSETQ. CDR3 residues: CASEGGAGTDTQYF. In DNA, the CDR3 is TGCGCCAGCGAGGGCGGGGCGGGCACAGATACGCAGTATTTT.

Many counts were recorded for this clone. The rearrangement links TRBV27 to TRBJ2-7; 8 nucleotides agree with TRBD1. Per germline, CDR1 MNHEY and CDR2 SMNVEV (reference sequence). V shed 6 bases, J shed 2 bases, and the junction held 3 bases outside the gene matches. The CDR3 sequence is 13 residues long. The CDR3 is CASSLTGAYEQYF. The DNA for the CDR3 is TGTGCCAGCAGCTTGACAGGGGCCTACGAGCAGTACTTC.

This clone turned up a few times. The chain recombines TRBV2 with TRBJ1-3, with D perhaps matching TRBD1 (5 bases). The CDR3 is 15 residues long. Deletions cut 2 bases from V and 3 bases from J, with 11 bases between. CDR1 and CDR2 (germline): SNHLY, FYNNEI. The CDR3 here is CASSEQGAVGNTIYF. For the CDR3, the DNA is TGTGCCAGCAGTGAACAAGGGGCGGTTGGAAACACCATATATTTT. The full variable domain, completed using reference TRBV2 and TRBJ1-3, is EPEVTQTPSHQVTQMGQEVILRCVPISNHLYFYWYRQILGQKVEFLVSFYNNEISEKSEIFDDQFSVERPDGSNFTLKIRSTKLEDSAMYFCASSEQGAVGNTIYFGEGSWLTVV.

V gene TRBV24-1 combines with J gene TRBJ2-1; possibly TRBD2 for D (5 bases). Looked up from germline, CDR1 is KGHDR and CDR2 is SFDVKD. The ends were cut back, 0 bases at V and 6 bases at J, with 14 bases in the middle. This CDR3 has 16 amino acids. The CDR3 spells CATSDLERAIFNEQFF. Written as DNA, the CDR3 is TGTGCCACCAGTGATTTGGAGAGGGCCATATTCAATGAGCAGTTCTTC.

The V call is TRBV6-2 or TRBV6-3, the J call TRBJ2-3; 11 bases fit TRBD1. In germline, CDR1 is MNHEY, CDR2 SVGEGT. The CDR3 sequence is 16 residues long. The ends lost 0 bases at V and 4 bases at J; junction bases unmatched: 3. The CDR3, as DNA: TGTGCCAGCAGTTACTCCGGGACAGGGGGTTCAGATACGCAGTATTTT. Translation gives CASSYSGTGGSDTQYF.

V and J are TRBV5-5 and TRBJ1-2, with D possibly matching TRBD1 (5 bases). The CDR3 spans 15 residues. The germline V gene has CDR1 SGHKS and CDR2 YYEKEE (reference sequence). Trimming cost V 4 bases and J 4 bases, with 17 bases left between them. CDR3 loop: CASSPTGDSLYGYTF. CDR3 coding DNA: TGTGCCAGCAGCCCAACAGGAGACTCACTCTATGGCTACACCTTC.

The chain uses TRBV7-9 and TRBJ2-1; 7 nucleotides align to TRBD2. V trimming: 0 bases; J trimming: 4 bases; junction bases outside the gene matches: 6. Germline lookup yields CDR1 SEHNR and CDR2 FQNEAQ (reference sequence). The CDR3 spans 16 residues. CDR3 sequence reads: CASSLALSGVYNEQFF. CDR3 bases: TGTGCCAGCAGCTTAGCGCTGAGCGGGGTTTACAATGAGCAGTTCTTC.

The chain uses TRBV5-1 and TRBJ2-4; D unresolved. V gave up 0 bases and J gave up 13 bases, with 14 bases separating them. The germline gives CDR1 SGHRS, CDR2 YFSETQ. The CDR3 has 13 amino acids. CDR3 protein: CASSLEALGAQYF. The CDR3 nucleotides read TGCGCCAGCAGCTTGGAAGCGCTGGGTGCACAGTACTTC.

V gene TRBV5-1 combines with J gene TRBJ2-1, with 10 bases fitting TRBD2. With V trimmed by 4 bases and J by 9 bases, 10 bases remained unmatched. This CDR3 comprises 15 residues. Germline CDR1 and CDR2: SGHRS and YFSETQ. The CDR3 here is CASSVLAGVGGEQFF. DNA for the CDR3: TGCGCCAGCAGCGTTCTAGCGGGAGTTGGAGGTGAGCAGTTCTTC. The variable domain in full, with the rest retrieved from reference TRBV5-1 and TRBJ2-1, is KAGVTQTPRYLIKTRGQQVTLSCSPISGHRSVSWYQQTPGQGLQFLFEYFSETQRNKGNFPGRFSGRQFSNSRSEMNVSTLELGDSALYLCASSVLAGVGGEQFFGPGTRLTVL.

This clone has only one observation. The J gene is TRBJ1-2, the V gene TRBV20-1; 8 nucleotides agree with TRBD1. The germline V gene has CDR1 DFQATT and CDR2 SNEGSKA (reference sequence). The CDR3 totals 11 residues. V was pared by 6 bases and J by 11 bases, with 8 bases of the junction left unmatched. The CDR3 region has the DNA TGCAGTGCCTCACCGGACAGGGCTTACACCTTC. It specifies CSASPDRAYTF.

This chain links TRBV6-2 or TRBV6-3 with TRBJ2-3; D remains ambiguous. Trimming cost V 6 bases and J 5 bases, with 9 bases left between them. The germline CDR1 and CDR2 sequences are MNHEY and SVGEGT. The CDR3 covers 12 residues. Written as DNA, the CDR3 is TGTGCCAGCAGCCTGAGTGGAGATACGCAGTATTTT. Its translation is CASSLSGDTQYF.

The V gene is TRBV6-6, the J gene TRBJ1-3, with D perhaps matching TRBD1 (6 bases). The germline V and J ends were trimmed by 2 bases and 8 bases, with 13 bases remaining between them. This CDR3 is 14 amino acids long. The V gene's germline CDR1 is MNHNY and CDR2 SVGAGI (reference sequence). CDR3 sequence: CASSYTGLRDTIYF. The CDR3 DNA reads as TGTGCCAGCAGTTACACAGGGCTTCGGGACACCATATATTTT.

The chain carries TRBV19 and TRBJ2-7; tentatively, D is TRBD1 or TRBD2 (5 bases each). Germline lookup yields CDR1 LNHDA and CDR2 SQIVND (reference sequence). The CDR3 extends over 17 amino acids. V shed 4 bases and J shed 2 bases, with 21 bases lying between them. The CDR3: CASSKEVAGLTPYEQYF. In DNA form, the CDR3 reads TGTGCCAGTAGTAAGGAGGTGGCAGGGCTTACCCCCTACGAGCAGTACTTC.

This rearrangement joins TRBV12-5 to TRBJ2-7; TRBD2 matches 8 bases. The V gene end was trimmed by 0 bases and the J gene end by 2 bases; junction bases not matched to a gene: 3. The CDR3 has 15 residues. Germline V gives CDR1 LGHNT, CDR2 FRNRAP. CDR3 DNA sequence: TGTGCTAGTGGTTTGGTTGCGGGGGGACCCTACGAGCAGTACTTC. Its protein is CASGLVAGGPYEQYF.